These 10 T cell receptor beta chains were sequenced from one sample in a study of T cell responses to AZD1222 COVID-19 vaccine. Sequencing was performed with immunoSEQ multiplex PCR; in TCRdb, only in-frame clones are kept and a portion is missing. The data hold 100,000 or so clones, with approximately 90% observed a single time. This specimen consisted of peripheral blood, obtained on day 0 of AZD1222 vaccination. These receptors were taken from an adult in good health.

CDR3 DNA sequence: TGTGCCAGCAGCGTAGGGGGAAGGACAGGAGGACCCGGGAACTATGGCTACACCTTC. Translated: CASSVGGRTGGPGNYGYTF. The rearrangement links TRBV9 to TRBJ1-2, with TRBD1 matching over 7 bases. The CDR3 totals 19 residues. CDR1 and CDR2 (germline): SGDLS, YYNGEE. V gave up 0 bases and J gave up 2 bases; unmatched junction bases: 16.

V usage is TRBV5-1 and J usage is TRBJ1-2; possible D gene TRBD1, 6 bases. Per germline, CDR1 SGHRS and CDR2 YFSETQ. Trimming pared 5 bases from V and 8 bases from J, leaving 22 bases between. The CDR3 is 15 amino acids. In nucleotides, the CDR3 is TGCGCCAGCAGGGATTCCGGGTTCGGAGGGGGAGGCTACACCTTC. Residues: CASRDSGFGGGGYTF. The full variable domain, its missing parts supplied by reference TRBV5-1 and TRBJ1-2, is KAGVTQTPRYLIKTRGQQVTLSCSPISGHRSVSWYQQTPGQGLQFLFEYFSETQRNKGNFPGRFSGRQFSNSRSEMNVSTLELGDSALYLCASRDSGFGGGGYTFGSGTRLTVV.

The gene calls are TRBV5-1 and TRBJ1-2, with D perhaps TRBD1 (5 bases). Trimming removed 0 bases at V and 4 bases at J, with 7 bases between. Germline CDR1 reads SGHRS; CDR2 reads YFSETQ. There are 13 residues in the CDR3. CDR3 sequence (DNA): TGCGCCAGCAGCTTGGGGGGGATCTATGGCTACACCTTC. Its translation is CASSLGGIYGYTF.

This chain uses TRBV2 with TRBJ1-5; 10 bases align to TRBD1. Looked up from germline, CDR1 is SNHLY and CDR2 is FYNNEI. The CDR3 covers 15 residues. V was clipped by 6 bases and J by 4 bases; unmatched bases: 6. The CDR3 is CASRRPGQGNQPQHF. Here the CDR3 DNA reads TGTGCCAGCAGGAGACCGGGACAGGGGAATCAGCCCCAGCATTTT.

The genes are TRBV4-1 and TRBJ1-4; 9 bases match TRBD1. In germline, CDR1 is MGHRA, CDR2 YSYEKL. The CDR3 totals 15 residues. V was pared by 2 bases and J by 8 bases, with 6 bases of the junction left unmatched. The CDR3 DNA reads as TGCGCCAGCAGCCAATCGCCGGACAGGGGCGAAAAACTGTTTTTT. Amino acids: CASSQSPDRGEKLFF.

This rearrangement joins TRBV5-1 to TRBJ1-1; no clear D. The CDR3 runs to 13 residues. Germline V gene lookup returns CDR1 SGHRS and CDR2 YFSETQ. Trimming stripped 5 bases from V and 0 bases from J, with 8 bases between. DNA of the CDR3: TGCGCCAGCAGGTCCCAAATGAACACTGAAGCTTTCTTT. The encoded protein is CASRSQMNTEAFF.

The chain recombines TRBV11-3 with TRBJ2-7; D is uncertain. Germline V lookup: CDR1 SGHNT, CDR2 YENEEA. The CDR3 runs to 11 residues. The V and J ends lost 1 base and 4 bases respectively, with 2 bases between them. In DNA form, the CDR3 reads TGTGCCAGCAGCTTAGTTTACGAGCAGTACTTC. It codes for CASSLVYEQYF.

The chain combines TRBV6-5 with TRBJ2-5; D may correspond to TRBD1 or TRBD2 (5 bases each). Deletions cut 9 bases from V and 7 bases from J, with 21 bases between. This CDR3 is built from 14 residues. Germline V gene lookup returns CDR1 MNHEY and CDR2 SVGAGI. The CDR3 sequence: CARHCTLGVGTQYF. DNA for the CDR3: TGTGCCAGGCATTGCACGTTGGGGGTGGGGACCCAGTACTTC.

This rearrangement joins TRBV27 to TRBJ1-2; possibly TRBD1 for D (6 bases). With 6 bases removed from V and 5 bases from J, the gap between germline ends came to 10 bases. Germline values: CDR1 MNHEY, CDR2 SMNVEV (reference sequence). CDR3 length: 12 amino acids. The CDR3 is CASSPTGYGYTF. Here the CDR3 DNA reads TGTGCCAGCAGCCCAACAGGGTATGGCTACACCTTC.

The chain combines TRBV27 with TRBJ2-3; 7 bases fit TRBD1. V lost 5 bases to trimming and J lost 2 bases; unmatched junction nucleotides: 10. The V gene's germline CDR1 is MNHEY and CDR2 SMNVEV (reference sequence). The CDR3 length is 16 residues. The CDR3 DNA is TGTGCCAGCAGTGCCGACTGGACAGGTTTCACAGATACGCAGTATTTT. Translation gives CASSADWTGFTDTQYF.